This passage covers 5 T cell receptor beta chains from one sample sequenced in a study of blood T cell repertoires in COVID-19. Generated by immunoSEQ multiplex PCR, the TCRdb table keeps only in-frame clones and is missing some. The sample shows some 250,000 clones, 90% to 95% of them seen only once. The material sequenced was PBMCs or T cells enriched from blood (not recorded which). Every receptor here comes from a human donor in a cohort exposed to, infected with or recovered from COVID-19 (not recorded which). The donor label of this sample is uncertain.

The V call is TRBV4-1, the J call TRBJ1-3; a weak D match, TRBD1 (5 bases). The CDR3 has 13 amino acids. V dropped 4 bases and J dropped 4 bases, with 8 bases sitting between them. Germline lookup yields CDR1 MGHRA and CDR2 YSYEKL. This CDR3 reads CASSRAGGNTIYF. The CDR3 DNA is TGCGCCAGCAGCCGTGCAGGGGGAAACACCATATATTTT.

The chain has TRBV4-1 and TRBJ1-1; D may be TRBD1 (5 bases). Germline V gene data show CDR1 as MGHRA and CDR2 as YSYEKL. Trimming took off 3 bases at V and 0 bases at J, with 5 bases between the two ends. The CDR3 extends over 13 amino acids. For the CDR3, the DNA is TGCGCCAGCAGCCAGACAGTGAACACTGAAGCTTTCTTT. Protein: CASSQTVNTEAFF.

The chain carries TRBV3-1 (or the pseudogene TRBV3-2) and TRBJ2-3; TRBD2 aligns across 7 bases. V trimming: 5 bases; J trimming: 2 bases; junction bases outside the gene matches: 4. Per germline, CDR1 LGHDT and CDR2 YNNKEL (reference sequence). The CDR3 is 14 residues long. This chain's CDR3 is CASSTGLVTDTQYF. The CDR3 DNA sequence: TGTGCCAGCAGCACAGGACTAGTCACAGATACGCAGTATTTT.

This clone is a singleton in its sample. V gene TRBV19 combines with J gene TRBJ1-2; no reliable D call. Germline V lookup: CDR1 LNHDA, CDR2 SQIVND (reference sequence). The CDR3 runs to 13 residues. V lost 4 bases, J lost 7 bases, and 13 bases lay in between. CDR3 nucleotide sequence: TGTGCCAGTAGTAGGAGCGTGGTATCTGGCTACACCTTC. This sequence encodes CASSRSVVSGYTF.

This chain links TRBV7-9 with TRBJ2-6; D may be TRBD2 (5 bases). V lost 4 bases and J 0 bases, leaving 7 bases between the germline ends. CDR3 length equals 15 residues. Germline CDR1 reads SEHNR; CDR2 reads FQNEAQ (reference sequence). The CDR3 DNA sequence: TGTGCCAGCAGCTCCCGGGACTCTGGGGCCAACGTCCTGACTTTC. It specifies CASSSRDSGANVLTF.